The clone carrying this T cell receptor (beta chain) appeared a few times. Its specificity is unknown. This entry belongs to a study of CD39 and CD103 CD8 tumor-infiltrating T cells. Points from the study as a whole: DP CD8 TILs seemed more oligoclonal than DN, SP and blood memory CD8.

Sequencing used immunoSEQ multiplex PCR; TCRdb keeps in-frame clones, though not all of them. The profile shows around 7,400 clones, roughly three fifths of them singletons. T lymphocytes were negatively selected, with EpCAM beads added for tumor-infiltrating lymphocytes. CCR7 was ignored; memory CD8 cells were sorted as CD8+CD4-CD45RA-. The CDR3 loop spans 16 amino acids. CDR1 SEHNR and CDR2 FQNEAQ come from the germline V gene (reference sequence). V dropped 2 bases and J dropped 1; count of bases not matched to a gene: 5. Sample: CD8+ T cells sorted from blood. Subset in this sample: total memory CD8 T cells (CD45RA-CCR7+/-) from blood or uninvolved lymph node. The V gene is TRBV7-9, the J gene TRBJ1-1; 9 bases fit TRBD1. This receptor was obtained from a human donor with head and neck squamous cell carcinoma. CDR3 sequence reads: CASSLLTGGANTEAFF. The CDR3 DNA follows: TGTGCCAGCAGCTTATTAACAGGGGGCGCGAACACTGAAGCTTTCTTT.